One sample yielded the 30 T cell receptor beta chains listed below, sequenced in a study of Graves' ophthalmopathy and Graves' hyperthyroidism. The study amplified TCR beta CDR3 regions using RNA transcripts. First-round RT-PCR used HTBI primers; second-round multiplex PCR followed. TCRdb re-derived calls from the multiplex PCR reads in MiXCR, one entry per CDR3 protein. The sample yields more than 300,000 distinct CDR3 sequences, approximately 15% seen once. The sample consisted of peripheral blood. The receptors originated from a woman aged 18 to 35 with stable Graves' hyperthyroidism.

This clonotype was counted at least ten times. The V and J genes are TRBV7-6 and TRBJ2-7, with D possibly TRBD1 on 7 matching bases. V lost 1 base to trimming and J lost 7 bases, with 11 bases between them. The V gene's germline CDR1 is SGHVS and CDR2 FNYEAQ. The CDR3 totals 13 residues. The DNA for the CDR3 is TGTGCCAGCAGCTTAGAGGGGGCGGGGGAGCAGTACTTC. Amino acids: CASSLEGAGEQYF.

This clonotype was observed at least ten times. The V call is TRBV19, the J call TRBJ1-5, with D possibly matching TRBD1 (6 bases). The CDR3 extends over 14 amino acids. V lost 7 bases and J 6 bases, leaving 16 bases between the germline ends. Per the germline V gene, CDR1 is LNHDA and CDR2 is SQIVND (reference sequence). The chain's CDR3 is CASTGALHVQPQHF. The CDR3 DNA reads as TGTGCCAGTACAGGGGCGCTTCACGTTCAGCCCCAGCATTTT.

This clonotype was seen at least ten times. The J gene is TRBJ2-5, the V gene TRBV6-2 or TRBV6-3; TRBD2 aligns across 13 bases. The CDR3 is made up of 17 amino acids. Germline V gene data show CDR1 as MNHEY and CDR2 as SVGEGT. With V trimmed by 4 bases and J by 4 bases, 9 bases remained unmatched. The CDR3 loop is CASSSGLAGSFGETQYF. The CDR3 DNA reads TGTGCCAGCAGTTCGGGACTAGCGGGGTCCTTTGGAGAGACCCAGTACTTC.

This clonotype was counted many times. The V and J genes are TRBV25-1 and TRBJ1-2; D call uncertain. V lost 0 bases to trimming and J lost 7 bases, with 6 bases between them. This CDR3 spans 12 amino acids. Germline V gene sequence: CDR1 MGHDK, CDR2 SYGVNS. CDR3 nucleotide sequence: TGTGCCAGCAGTGAATATAAGTCTGGCTACACCTTC. Protein sequence: CASSEYKSGYTF.

This clonotype was found a few times. The chain combines TRBV20-1 with TRBJ1-5; D possibly corresponds to TRBD1 (5 bases). The V gene's germline CDR1 is DFQATT and CDR2 SNEGSKA (reference sequence). V was cut by 3 bases and J by 6 bases, with 12 bases left in between. CDR3 length: 13 residues. In DNA, the CDR3 is TGCAGTGCTAGGACGCGGGACCTTCAGCCCCAGCATTTT. Its translation: CSARTRDLQPQHF.

This clonotype has at least ten counts. The chain employs TRBV9 and TRBJ1-6, with unresolved D. Germline V gene lookup returns CDR1 SGDLS and CDR2 YYNGEE. The CDR3 runs to 16 residues. Trimming shortened V by 0 bases and J by 7 bases, and 14 bases separated the two germline ends. As DNA, the CDR3 is TGTGCCAGCAGCGTAGAGCATGTAATACGAAATTCACCCCTCCACTTT. Translation: CASSVEHVIRNSPLHF.

This clonotype was counted many times. The chain is built from TRBV6-5 and TRBJ2-5; D is possibly TRBD1 or TRBD2 (6 bases each). This CDR3 comprises 12 residues. Germline V lookup: CDR1 MNHEY, CDR2 SVGAGI. Trimming removed 6 bases from V and 5 bases from J, with 10 bases in between. The CDR3 DNA reads TGTGCCAGCAGGAGGAGGGGGGAGACCCAGTACTTC. Its translation: CASRRRGETQYF.

To note about this clonotype: The junction departs from the called germline gene at one end, perhaps through a read error. V usage is TRBV4-2 and J usage is TRBJ1-6; the D gene is possibly TRBD1 (6 bases). There are 17 residues in the CDR3. CDR1 is LGHNA, CDR2 YNFKEQ, per germline. The CDR3 region has the DNA TGTGCCGGCAGCCAAGATCTAACAGGGAGAAGCAATTCACCCCTCCACTTT. It specifies CAGSQDLTGRSNSPLHF.

Concerning this clonotype itself: At one of its ends the junction is not consistent with the germline gene, which may arise from a read error. The chain recombines TRBV9 with TRBJ2-5, with D hard to call. The CDR3 consists of 13 residues. Per germline, CDR1 SGDLS and CDR2 YYNGEE. The CDR3 DNA sequence: TGTGCCAGCAGCGAAAGTAACCAAGAGACCAAGTACTTC. Its translation: CASSESNQETKYF.

The gene calls are TRBV6-5 and TRBJ1-1; 8 bases match TRBD1. J was trimmed by 5 bases and V by 4 bases; bases with no gene match: 9. The germline V gene has CDR1 MNHEY and CDR2 SVGAGI. The CDR3 spans 15 residues. In DNA form, the CDR3 reads TGTGCCAGCAGTTCCCAGGGGGCGAGGGGTACTGAAGCTTTCTTT. Translating gives CASSSQGARGTEAFF.

Only a few counts were recorded for this clonotype. One junction end disagrees with the germline gene, perhaps due to a read error. The chain uses TRBV5-1 and TRBJ2-7; 11 nucleotides match TRBD2. Germline V lookup: CDR1 SGHRS, CDR2 YFSETQ. The CDR3 covers 17 residues. CDR3 protein: CAGSLRPELAGAYEQYF. CDR3 nucleotides: TGCGCCGGCAGCCTGAGACCCGAACTAGCGGGAGCTTACGAGCAGTACTTC.

V and J are TRBV6-1 and TRBJ1-1, with D unclear. Germline V CDR1 and CDR2: MNHNS, SASEGT. The CDR3 sequence is 12 residues long. Trimming cost V 4 bases and J 3 bases, with 6 bases left between them. The CDR3 is CASSAVYTEAFF. The CDR3 DNA reads as TGTGCCAGCAGTGCCGTCTACACTGAAGCTTTCTTT.

This clonotype was seen many times. The J gene is TRBJ1-2, the V gene TRBV11-2; 7 bases align to TRBD1. V shed 3 bases, J shed 3 bases, and the junction held 10 bases outside the gene matches. Germline assignment: CDR1 SGHAT and CDR2 FQNNGV. The CDR3 is 16 residues long. The CDR3 spells CASSLDLTGTDYGYTF. As DNA, the CDR3 is TGTGCCAGCAGCTTGGATCTTACCGGGACAGACTATGGCTACACCTTC.

At least ten counts were recorded for this clonotype. The gene calls are TRBV28 and TRBJ2-7, with TRBD1 matching 8 bases. CDR1 and CDR2 from the germline V gene are MDHEN and SYDVKM. Trimming cost V 5 bases and J 5 bases; bases outside gene matches: 14. The CDR3 consists of 16 residues. CDR3 region: CASSEYPGGAIHEQYF. Written as DNA, the CDR3 is TGTGCCAGCAGTGAGTACCCAGGGGGCGCAATCCACGAGCAGTACTTC.

This clonotype was picked up many times. The V gene is TRBV12-3 or TRBV12-4, the J gene TRBJ1-6; D not certain. The CDR3 consists of 14 residues. Trimming left V 6 bases short and J 6 bases short, with 12 bases between. CDR3 amino acids: CASRPSPVNSPLHF. CDR3 coding DNA: TGTGCCAGCAGACCCTCTCCGGTTAATTCACCCCTCCACTTT.

Details on this clonotype: A much larger clone lies a single base off, so this may be a read error. This chain links TRBV7-3 with TRBJ1-6; D uncertain. Germline CDR1 and CDR2: SGHTA and FQGTGA. V lost 5 bases to trimming and J lost 0 bases, with 8 bases between them. CDR3 length: 15 amino acids. The CDR3 reads CASSLDRSYNSPLHF. As DNA, the CDR3 is TGTGCCAGCAGCCTGGACCGCTCCTATAATTCACCCCTCCACTTT.

A word on this clonotype: A single base separates this from a much larger clone, so it may be a read error. The rearrangement joins TRBV12-3 or TRBV12-4 to TRBJ1-1, with unresolved D. This CDR3 region has 14 residues. The CDR3 sequence: CASRRTNKNTEDFF. The CDR3 coding sequence is TGTGCCAGCAGGCGAACGAACAAGAACACTGAAGATTTCTTT.

Remarks on this clonotype: A much larger clone sits a single nucleotide away, making a read error possible. The chain has TRBV12-3 or TRBV12-4 and TRBJ1-6; the match to TRBD1 covers 8 bases. CDR3 length: 19 amino acids. The CDR3 spells CASNLRTGILSSYNSPLHF. CDR3 bases: TGTGCCAGCAATTTAAGGACAGGGATACTAAGCTCCTATAATTCACCCCTCCACTTT.

This clonotype was counted ten times or more. The V gene is TRBV6-5, the J gene TRBJ1-1; no definite D call. The CDR3 is 15 residues long. The germline V gene encodes CDR1 MNHEY and CDR2 SVGAGI. Trimming removed 0 bases at V and 0 bases at J, with 8 bases between. In DNA, the CDR3 is TGTGCCAGCAGTTACTCACCCTCACTGAACACTGAAGCTTTCTTT. It codes for CASSYSPSLNTEAFF.

The rearrangement joins TRBV5-5 to TRBJ1-2; no definite D call. This CDR3 has 15 amino acids. Deletions cut 2 bases from V and 7 bases from J, with 18 bases between. Looked up from germline, CDR1 is SGHKS and CDR2 is YYEKEE (reference sequence). In DNA form, the CDR3 reads TGTGCCAGCAGCTTCGGCGCCATATCATCGGGTGGCTACACCTTC. It codes for CASSFGAISSGGYTF.

This clonotype was recorded at least ten times. The chain joins TRBV10-3 to TRBJ1-5, with unresolved D. This CDR3 spans 14 amino acids. Germline assignment: CDR1 ENHRY and CDR2 SYGVKD. V lost 6 bases to trimming and J lost 7 bases, with 16 bases between them. The chain's CDR3 is CAISPIRRRQPQHF. The DNA for the CDR3 is TGTGCCATCAGCCCTATCCGAAGGCGGCAGCCCCAGCATTTT.

This clonotype was observed at least ten times. The chain has TRBV6-5 and TRBJ2-7, with D possibly TRBD1 on 6 matching bases. Trimming pared 2 bases from V and 0 bases from J, leaving 11 bases between. The germline gives CDR1 MNHEY, CDR2 SVGAGI. CDR3 length equals 15 residues. For the CDR3, the DNA is TGTGCCAGCAGTTACGCCCCGGACAGCTCCTACGAGCAGTACTTC. Protein: CASSYAPDSSYEQYF.

This clonotype was seen only a few times. The J gene is TRBJ2-6, the V gene TRBV2, with D tentatively TRBD1 or TRBD2 (5 bases each). The CDR3 covers 15 residues. Looked up from germline, CDR1 is SNHLY and CDR2 is FYNNEI. CDR3 bases: TGTGGAGGGGCAGGGATCTACTCTGGGGCCAACGTCCTGACTTTC. Translating it yields CGGAGIYSGANVLTF.

This clonotype was detected a few times. The chain recombines TRBV11-1 with TRBJ1-6, with 10 bases matching TRBD1. V was pared by 5 bases and J by 4 bases, with 14 bases of the junction left unmatched. The CDR3 covers 19 residues. Per germline, CDR1 SGHAT and CDR2 FQDESV (reference sequence). The CDR3 loop reads CASSRSRDRGQSYNSPLHF. CDR3 bases: TGTGCCAGCAGCCGGTCCCGGGACAGGGGACAATCGTATAATTCACCCCTCCACTTT.

This chain connects TRBV12-3 or TRBV12-4 to TRBJ1-2; no definite D call. The CDR3 is 11 residues long. The V end lost 5 bases, the J end lost 8 bases, and 9 bases lay between the germline ends. The chain's CDR3 is CASSLIGGYTF. The CDR3 nucleotides are TGTGCCAGCAGTCTTATAGGCGGCTACACCTTC.

The sample holds a few counts of this clonotype. The rearrangement uses TRBV18 and TRBJ1-1; D not resolved. Trimming removed 2 bases at V and 3 bases at J, with 10 bases between. CDR1 and CDR2 from the germline V gene are KGHSH and LQKENI. The length of the CDR3 is 14 residues. CDR3: CASSPYTEHTEAFF. CDR3 DNA: TGTGCCAGCTCACCATATACGGAGCACACTGAAGCTTTCTTT.

In its sample, this clonotype was seen a few times. The V and J genes are TRBV7-8 and TRBJ2-1, with TRBD1 as a possible D gene (7 bases). CDR1 SGHVS and CDR2 FQNEAQ come from the germline V gene. The V and J ends lost 5 bases and 4 bases respectively, with 15 bases between them. The CDR3 is 15 amino acids. The CDR3 coding sequence is TGTGCCAGCAGCCTCAGGGGGGAGCTGTACAATGAGCAGTTCTTC. It is translated as CASSLRGELYNEQFF.

This clonotype was counted ten times or more. The chain links TRBV5-1 to TRBJ2-2, with a tentative D call TRBD1 (6 bases). Germline values: CDR1 SGHRS, CDR2 YFSETQ. Trimming removed 0 bases at V and 4 bases at J, with 7 bases between. This CDR3 has 14 amino acids. The DNA of the CDR3 is TGCGCCAGCAGCTTGGGGACAGCCACCGGGGAGCTGTTTTTT. The encoded protein is CASSLGTATGELFF.

This clonotype was seen repeatedly, ten times or more. The chain recombines TRBV19 with TRBJ1-5, with 7 bases fitting TRBD1. From germline, CDR1 is LNHDA and CDR2 SQIVND (reference sequence). V shed 4 bases and J 0 bases; nucleotides not matched to a gene: 3. The CDR3 consists of 15 residues. CDR3: CASSKGASSNQPQHF. CDR3 bases: TGTGCCAGTAGTAAGGGGGCGAGTAGCAATCAGCCCCAGCATTTT.

The chain has TRBV7-6 and TRBJ2-7; D unresolved. CDR3 length: 14 residues. The germline gives CDR1 SGHVS, CDR2 FNYEAQ. Trimming left V 1 base short and J 9 bases short, with 16 bases between. CDR3 protein: CASSLGASQVGQYF. The CDR3 bases are TGTGCCAGCAGCTTAGGGGCCTCTCAAGTGGGGCAGTACTTC.